This T cell receptor beta chain was retrieved from a study of T cells in Graves' hyperthyroidism and ophthalmopathy. Using RNA transcripts as the source, TCR beta CDR3 regions were amplified. First-round RT-PCR of the TCR CDR3 relied on the HTBI primer set. A single record per CDR3 protein comes from TCRdb applying MiXCR to the multiplex PCR reads. The sample consists of roughly 650,000 distinct CDR3 sequences, more than 15% of them appearing once. Trimming cost V 0 bases and J 6 bases, with 11 bases left between them. The germline gives CDR1 SGHRS, CDR2 YFSETQ. The CDR3 has 14 residues. In its sample, this clonotype was seen many times.

The receptor was derived from a woman between 35 and 50 years old with Graves' ophthalmopathy. The sequencing input was blood. The chain combines TRBV5-1 with TRBJ2-3; D uncertain. Here the CDR3 reads CASSLEFFADTQYF. The CDR3 region has the DNA TGCGCCAGCAGCTTGGAGTTCTTCGCGGATACGCAGTATTTT.